These 22 T cell receptor beta chains share one sample of origin, sequenced in a study of control samples from healthy donors and cancer patients. Data came from immunoSEQ multiplex PCR; TCRdb stores just in-frame clones and leaves some out. The data contain 400,000 to 500,000 clones, 80% to 95% of them singletons. Sequencing input: PBMCs. These receptors all come from a man in his forties with head and neck cancer.

The chain is built from TRBV4-1 and TRBJ1-2; 8 bases map to TRBD1. The V and J ends lost 0 bases and 4 bases, in that order; junction bases with no gene match: 7. This CDR3 is built from 16 residues. Germline V gives CDR1 MGHRA, CDR2 YSYEKL. The CDR3 nucleotides read TGCGCCAGCAGCCAAGAGACAGGGGTTACTCCCTATGGCTACACCTTC. As protein: CASSQETGVTPYGYTF.

This chain uses TRBV19 with TRBJ2-7; D perhaps matches TRBD2 (6 bases). Germline CDR1 LNHDA, CDR2 SQIVND (reference sequence). V was pared by 2 bases and J by 5 bases, with 13 bases between. The CDR3 runs to 14 residues. The CDR3 here is CASSIYGRTDEQYF. CDR3 nucleotides: TGTGCCAGTAGTATATATGGGAGGACGGACGAGCAGTACTTC.

This clone was counted between two and nine times. The CDR3 region has the DNA TGCGCCAGCAGCAACGGGACTAGCGGGAGGGCCTCGGCAGATACGCAGTATTTT. Protein sequence: CASSNGTSGRASADTQYF. The chain couples TRBV5-1 to TRBJ2-3; TRBD2 agrees at 16 bases. V lost 4 bases to trimming and J lost 4 bases; unmatched junction nucleotides: 9. Germline CDR1 is SGHRS and CDR2 is YFSETQ. This CDR3 spans 18 amino acids.

The chain uses TRBV30 and TRBJ1-6, with a weak D call TRBD1 (6 bases). Trimming left V 2 bases short and J 9 bases short, with 23 bases between. Germline values: CDR1 GTSNPN, CDR2 SVGIG (reference sequence). This CDR3 is built from 17 residues. CDR3 amino acids: CAWSLRDTIMDRSPLHF. The CDR3 DNA reads as TGTGCCTGGAGTCTCCGGGACACGATTATGGATCGTTCACCCCTCCACTTT.

The chain uses TRBV12-5 and TRBJ2-1, with 8 positions matching TRBD1. Germline V gene lookup returns CDR1 LGHNT and CDR2 FRNRAP. The CDR3 has 15 amino acids. V trimming: 5 bases; J trimming: 3 bases; junction bases outside the gene matches: 6. The CDR3 region has the DNA TGTGCTAGTGGTCCGGGACAGGTCGGCTACAATGAGCAGTTCTTC. It codes for CASGPGQVGYNEQFF.

The chain joins TRBV12-3 or TRBV12-4 to TRBJ2-5; D may be TRBD2 (6 bases). CDR3 size: 13 residues. V lost 4 bases and J lost 4, with 10 bases in between. The CDR3 DNA reads TGTGCCAGCAGTTATTTCGGGGGAGAGACCCAGTACTTC. It encodes CASSYFGGETQYF.

The chain has TRBV5-1 and TRBJ2-3, with D perhaps assigned TRBD1 or TRBD2 (8 bases each). Germline V gives CDR1 SGHRS, CDR2 YFSETQ. The CDR3 length is 15 residues. Trimming removed 3 bases from V and 5 bases from J, with 16 bases in between. CDR3: CASSWTGLAGDTQYF. CDR3 coding DNA: TGCGCCAGCAGCTGGACAGGGCTAGCGGGAGATACGCAGTATTTT. The full variable domain, its missing parts supplied by reference TRBV5-1 and TRBJ2-3, is KAGVTQTPRYLIKTRGQQVTLSCSPISGHRSVSWYQQTPGQGLQFLFEYFSETQRNKGNFPGRFSGRQFSNSRSEMNVSTLELGDSALYLCASSWTGLAGDTQYFGPGTRLTVL.

The chain recombines TRBV4-2 with TRBJ2-2, with D perhaps TRBD2 (5 bases). Between the trimmed V and J ends, which lost 0 bases and 4 bases, there was a span of 9 bases. CDR1 is LGHNA and CDR2 is YNFKEQ in the germline V gene. The CDR3 length is 15 residues. CDR3: CASSQDPRGTGELFF. The DNA for the CDR3 is TGTGCCAGCAGCCAAGACCCACGGGGCACCGGGGAGCTGTTTTTT.

This sequence joins TRBV19 and TRBJ1-4; 7 nucleotides align to TRBD1. CDR1 and CDR2 (germline): LNHDA, SQIVND (reference sequence). V dropped 4 bases and J dropped 8; count of bases not matched to a gene: 4. The CDR3 covers 13 residues. The DNA of the CDR3 is TGTGCCAGTAGTAGAGACAGGGACGAAAAACTGTTTTTT. It yields the protein CASSRDRDEKLFF.

The chain joins TRBV6-5 to TRBJ1-1; D is unclear. Per germline, CDR1 MNHEY and CDR2 SVGAGI. This CDR3 spans 14 amino acids. V was clipped by 2 bases and J by 3 bases, with 10 bases between them. CDR3 sequence: CASSYRPAYTEAFF. In DNA form, the CDR3 reads TGTGCCAGCAGTTACCGACCAGCGTACACTGAAGCTTTCTTT.

The chain uses TRBV7-2 and TRBJ2-5; possibly TRBD1 or TRBD2 for D (6 bases each). With 3 bases removed from V and 4 bases from J, the gap between germline ends came to 18 bases. This CDR3 contains 16 residues. Germline CDR1 and CDR2: SGHTA and FQGNSA. The CDR3 region is CASSFLEWGARETQYF. CDR3 sequence (DNA): TGTGCCAGCAGCTTCTTAGAGTGGGGGGCACGAGAGACCCAGTACTTC.

The chain employs TRBV18 and TRBJ1-1, with TRBD1 matching over 8 bases. V trimming: 6 bases; J trimming: 1 base; junction bases outside the gene matches: 4. The CDR3 spans 14 residues. The germline V gene has CDR1 KGHSH and CDR2 LQKENI. DNA of the CDR3: TGTGCCAGCTCCTTCGGGACAGGGAACACTGAAGCTTTCTTT. It translates to CASSFGTGNTEAFF.

This clone showed up just once. V is TRBV3-1 (or the pseudogene TRBV3-2) and J is TRBJ2-1; 13 bases agree with TRBD2. The CDR3 spans 16 residues. The germline V gene encodes CDR1 LGHDT and CDR2 YNNKEL (reference sequence). The V gene end was trimmed by 4 bases and the J gene end by 8 bases; junction bases not matched to a gene: 8. The DNA of the CDR3 is TGTGCCAGCAGCCCTATACTAGCGGGAGGGCCCGATGAGCAGTTCTTC. Protein sequence: CASSPILAGGPDEQFF.

CDR3 DNA sequence: TGTGCCAGCAGTACGGCAGGGGGATATGGCTACACCTTC. Protein: CASSTAGGYGYTF. The chain employs TRBV6-2 or TRBV6-3 and TRBJ1-2; TRBD1 agrees at 7 bases. The CDR3 is 13 residues long. Germline V lookup: CDR1 MNHEY, CDR2 SVGEGT. V lost 5 bases, J lost 5 bases, and 5 bases stayed unmatched.

The chain carries TRBV6-5 and TRBJ2-1; D assignment may be TRBD1 or TRBD2 (5 bases each). The germline V and J ends were trimmed by 7 bases and 5 bases, with 12 bases remaining between them. Per the germline V gene, CDR1 is MNHEY and CDR2 is SVGAGI. CDR3 length: 13 amino acids. The CDR3 DNA follows: TGTGCCAGCAACCGGGACGGTAACAATGAGCAGTTCTTC. It yields the protein CASNRDGNNEQFF.

A remark on this clone: This same CDR3 is encoded by further DNA sequences in the sample. The chain combines TRBV6-2 or TRBV6-3 with TRBJ2-2; the D gene is possibly TRBD1 (6 bases). The V end was cut by 2 bases, the J end by 6 bases, with 13 bases between. The CDR3 has 15 residues. Germline CDR1 is MNHEY and CDR2 is SVGEGT. The CDR3: CASSYGQGLAGELFF. CDR3 nucleotide sequence: TGTGCCAGCAGTTACGGGCAGGGGTTGGCCGGGGAGCTGTTTTTT.

V and J are TRBV10-2 and TRBJ2-1; 9 bases match TRBD2. J gave up 7 bases and V 6 bases, and 7 bases lay outside the gene matches. CDR3 size: 14 residues. Germline values: CDR1 WSHSY, CDR2 SAAADI. CDR3 protein: CASSPGLAVNEQFF. In DNA form, the CDR3 reads TGCGCCAGCAGCCCGGGACTAGCTGTTAATGAGCAGTTCTTC.

The chain joins TRBV7-3 to TRBJ1-6; no clear D gene. The germline V and J ends were trimmed by 2 bases and 7 bases, with 12 bases remaining between them. The CDR3 is made up of 15 amino acids. Per the germline V gene, CDR1 is SGHTA and CDR2 is FQGTGA. CDR3: CASSLGPGLNSPLHF. CDR3 nucleotides: TGTGCCAGCAGCTTAGGCCCGGGGTTAAATTCACCCCTCCACTTT.

This sequence joins TRBV11-2 and TRBJ1-2, with D perhaps TRBD1 (5 bases). V shed 5 bases and J shed 1 base, with 5 bases lying between them. The CDR3 is 12 residues long. Germline V gene lookup returns CDR1 SGHAT and CDR2 FQNNGV. The CDR3 loop is CASSGGNYGYTF. In DNA, the CDR3 is TGTGCCAGCAGCGGGGGTAACTATGGCTACACCTTC.

V gene TRBV28 combines with J gene TRBJ2-5; TRBD2 aligns across 8 bases. With 6 bases clipped from V and 5 bases from J, the junction kept 11 bases outside the gene matches. The germline V gene has CDR1 MDHEN and CDR2 SYDVKM. This CDR3 spans 15 amino acids. The chain's CDR3 is CASRSTGGAGETQYF. Here the CDR3 DNA reads TGTGCCAGCAGATCGACGGGAGGGGCAGGGGAGACCCAGTACTTC.

This rearrangement joins TRBV20-1 to TRBJ2-1; D remains ambiguous. The germline V gene encodes CDR1 DFQATT and CDR2 SNEGSKA (reference sequence). V was cut by 6 bases and J by 8 bases, with 11 bases left in between. There are 11 residues in the CDR3. CDR3: CSAPGPDEQFF. In nucleotides, the CDR3 is TGCAGTGCACCCGGACCCGATGAGCAGTTCTTC.

CDR3 bases: TGTGCCAGCAGCGATGAACAGGGGGGCCACTACGAGCAGTACTTC. Protein product: CASSDEQGGHYEQYF. The chain uses TRBV6-5 and TRBJ2-7, with 8 bases identical to TRBD1. J lost 3 bases, V lost 6 bases, and 10 bases had no gene match. Germline V gives CDR1 MNHEY, CDR2 SVGAGI. This CDR3 is 15 amino acids long.